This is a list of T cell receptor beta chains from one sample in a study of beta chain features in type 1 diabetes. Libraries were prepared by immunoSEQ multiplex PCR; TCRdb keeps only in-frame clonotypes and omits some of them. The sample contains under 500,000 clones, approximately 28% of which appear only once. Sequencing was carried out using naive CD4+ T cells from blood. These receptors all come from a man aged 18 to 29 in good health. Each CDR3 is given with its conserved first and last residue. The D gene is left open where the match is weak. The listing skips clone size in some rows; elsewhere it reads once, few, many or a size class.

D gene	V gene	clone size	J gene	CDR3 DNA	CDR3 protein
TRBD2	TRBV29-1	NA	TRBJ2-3	TGCAGCGTTTCTTCCGTGGGAGGGCGATCAGATACGCAGTATTTT	CSVSSVGGRSDTQYF
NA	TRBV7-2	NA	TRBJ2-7	TGTGCCAGCAGCTTTACTGATACCTACGAGCAGTACTTC	CASSFTDTYEQYF
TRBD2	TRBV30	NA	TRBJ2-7	TGTGCCTGGAGTGGGACTAGCGGGATATACCACGAGCAGTACTTC	CAWSGTSGIYHEQYF
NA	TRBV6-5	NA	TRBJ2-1	TGTGCCAGCAGTTACTCGAGCGTATCGGGTTACAATGAGCAGTTCTTC	CASSYSSVSGYNEQFF
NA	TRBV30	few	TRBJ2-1	TGTGCCTGGAGTGGCCGTGTAAATGAGCAGTTCTTC	CAWSGRVNEQFF
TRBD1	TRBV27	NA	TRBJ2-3	TGTGCCAGCAGTCCGGACAGGGCCAGCACAGATACGCAGTATTTT	CASSPDRASTDTQYF
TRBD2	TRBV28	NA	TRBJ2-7	TGTGCCAGCAGTCTAGCGGGAGGGTTTTACGAGCAGTACTTC	CASSLAGGFYEQYF
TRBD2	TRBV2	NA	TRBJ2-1	TGTGCCAGCAGTGAAGAGCGGGGCTCCTACAATGAGCAGTTCTTC	CASSEERGSYNEQFF
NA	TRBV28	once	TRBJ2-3	TGTGCCAGCAGTTTAAGATTTTCCGGGGTGTCTATGAATACGCAGTATTTT	CASSLRFSGVSMNTQYF
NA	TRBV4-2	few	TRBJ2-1	TGTGCCAGCAGCCTAGAATCGCTGTACAATGAGCAGTTCTTC	CASSLESLYNEQFF
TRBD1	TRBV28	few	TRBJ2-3	TGTGCCAGCAGTTCGGACAGGGACGGTGCAGATACGCAGTATTTT	CASSSDRDGADTQYF
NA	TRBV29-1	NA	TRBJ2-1	TGCAGCGTTGAGACATACAATGAGCAGTTCTTC	CSVETYNEQFF
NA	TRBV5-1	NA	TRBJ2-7	TGCGCCAGCAGCTTGGTGGGTCAGTTCTACGAGCAGTACTTC	CASSLVGQFYEQYF
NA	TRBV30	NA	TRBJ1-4	TGTGCCTGGAGTGTGCGGCAGACTAATGAAAAACTGTTTTTT	CAWSVRQTNEKLFF
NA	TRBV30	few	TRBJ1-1	TGTGCCTGGAGTGTAATGGGTGGCACTGAAGCTTTCTTT	CAWSVMGGTEAFF
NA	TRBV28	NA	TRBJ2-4	TGTGCCAGCAGTTTATCATCACAGGGGGGGACCATTCAGTACTTC	CASSLSSQGGTIQYF
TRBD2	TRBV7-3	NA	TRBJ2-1	TGTGCCAGCAGCTTAGTCGGAAGACTAGCTTACAATGAGCAGTTCTTC	CASSLVGRLAYNEQFF
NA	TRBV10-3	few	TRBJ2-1	TGTGCCATCAGTACGGACAGAGCCACCTACAATGAGCAGTTCTTC	CAISTDRATYNEQFF
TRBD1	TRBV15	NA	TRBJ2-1	TGTGCCACCAGCAGAGCAGGGGGAAGCTACAATGAGCAGTTCTTC	CATSRAGGSYNEQFF
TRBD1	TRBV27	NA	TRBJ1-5	TGTGCCAGCAGCAACCACAGGGGCGGCCAGCCCCAGCATTTT	CASSNHRGGQPQHF
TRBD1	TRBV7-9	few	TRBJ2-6	TGTGCCAGCAGCCCTGGGACAGGGGTCGGGGCCAACGTCCTGACTTTC	CASSPGTGVGANVLTF
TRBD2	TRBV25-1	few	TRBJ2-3	TGTGCCAGCAGTGAATGGGGGGTAGCGGGAGGCGCAGATACGCAGTATTTT	CASSEWGVAGGADTQYF
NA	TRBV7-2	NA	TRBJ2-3	TGTGCCAGCAGCTTAACTAGCACGGCAGATACGCAGTATTTT	CASSLTSTADTQYF
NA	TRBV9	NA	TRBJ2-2	TGTGCCAGTCGAGCAGCAACCGGGACGGAGAACACCGGGGAGCTGTTTTTT	CASRAATGTENTGELFF
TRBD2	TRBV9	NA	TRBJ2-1	TGTGCCAGCAGCGTAGATGTAGCGGGAGGGGCGCAGTTCTTC	CASSVDVAGGAQFF
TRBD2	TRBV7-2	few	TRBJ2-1	TGTGCCAGCAGCACAGTGGGTCTAGCGGGAGGAACTGAGCAGTTCTTC	CASSTVGLAGGTEQFF
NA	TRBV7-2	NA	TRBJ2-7	TGTGCCAGCAGCTTAGCGGGGGTAACCTACGAGCAGTACTTC	CASSLAGVTYEQYF
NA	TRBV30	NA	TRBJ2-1	TGTGCCTGGAGTGGCAGGGGTACTGAGCAGTTCTTC	CAWSGRGTEQFF
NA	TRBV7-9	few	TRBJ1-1	TGTGCCAGCAGCTTGTACACCACGGACTCCAGGACCGCTTTCTTT	CASSLYTTDSRTAFF
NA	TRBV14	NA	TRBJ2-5	TGTGCCAGCAGCCAAAATGCGGGCGGAGAGACCCAGTACTTC	CASSQNAGGETQYF
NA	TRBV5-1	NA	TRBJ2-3	TGCGCCAGCAGCCCCGAGTGGGCAGATACGCAGTATTTT	CASSPEWADTQYF
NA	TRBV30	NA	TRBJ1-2	TGTGCCTGGGATCCGGGACAATCGGTATCGGACACCTTC	CAWDPGQSVSDTF
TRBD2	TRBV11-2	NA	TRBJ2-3	TGTGCCAGCAGCCCCCGGCGGGGGTCCGGCACAGATACGCAGTATTTT	CASSPRRGSGTDTQYF
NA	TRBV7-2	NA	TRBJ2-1	TGTGCCAGCAGCCCTACACTTACCTACAATGAGCAGTTCTTC	CASSPTLTYNEQFF
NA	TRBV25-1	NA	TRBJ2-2	TGTGCCAGCAGGCCTAGGCCTCCGGGGGAGCTGTTTTTT	CASRPRPPGELFF
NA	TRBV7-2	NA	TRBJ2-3	TGTGCCAGCAGCTTAAGGAGACAGGTTTCAGATACGCAGTATTTT	CASSLRRQVSDTQYF
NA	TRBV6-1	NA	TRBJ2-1	TGTGCCAGCAGGATGGAAATCTCCTACAATGAGCAGTTCTTC	CASRMEISYNEQFF
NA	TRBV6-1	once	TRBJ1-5	TGTGCCAGCAGTGAAGGGCGGGGGAGCAATCAGCCCCAGCATTTT	CASSEGRGSNQPQHF
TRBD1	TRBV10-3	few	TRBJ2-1	TGTGCCATCAGTAATGACAGGGGCTCCTACAATGAGCAGTTCTTC	CAISNDRGSYNEQFF
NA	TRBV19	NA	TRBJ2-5	TGTGCCAGTGCCCAGCGGGCGCTCCAAGAGACCCAGTACTTC	CASAQRALQETQYF